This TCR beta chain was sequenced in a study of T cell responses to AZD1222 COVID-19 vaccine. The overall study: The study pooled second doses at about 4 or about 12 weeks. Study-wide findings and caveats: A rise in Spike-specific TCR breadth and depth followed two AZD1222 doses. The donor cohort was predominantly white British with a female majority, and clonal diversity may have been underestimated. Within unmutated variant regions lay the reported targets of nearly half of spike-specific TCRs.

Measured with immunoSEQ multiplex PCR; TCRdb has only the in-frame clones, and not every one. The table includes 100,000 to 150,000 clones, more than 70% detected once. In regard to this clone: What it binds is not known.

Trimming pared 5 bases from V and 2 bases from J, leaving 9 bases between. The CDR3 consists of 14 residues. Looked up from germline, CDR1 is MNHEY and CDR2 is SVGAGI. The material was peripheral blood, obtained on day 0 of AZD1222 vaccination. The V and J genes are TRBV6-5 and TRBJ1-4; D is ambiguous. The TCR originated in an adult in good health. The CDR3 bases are TGTGCCAGCAGTCCAGGAGGGACTAATGAAAAACTGTTTTTT. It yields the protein CASSPGGTNEKLFF.